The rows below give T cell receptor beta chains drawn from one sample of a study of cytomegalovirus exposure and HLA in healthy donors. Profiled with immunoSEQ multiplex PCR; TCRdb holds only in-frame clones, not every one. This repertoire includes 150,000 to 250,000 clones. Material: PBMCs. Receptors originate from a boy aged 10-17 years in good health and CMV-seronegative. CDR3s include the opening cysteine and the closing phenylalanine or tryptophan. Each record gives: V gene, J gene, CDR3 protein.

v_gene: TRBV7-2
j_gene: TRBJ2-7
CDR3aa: CASGQRTRDRVWDEQYF

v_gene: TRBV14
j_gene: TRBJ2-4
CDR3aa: CASSQVQGAAKNIQYF

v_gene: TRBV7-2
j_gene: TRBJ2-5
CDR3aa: CASSLGLSGVETQYF

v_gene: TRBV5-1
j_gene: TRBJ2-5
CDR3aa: CASSIPGQQETQYF

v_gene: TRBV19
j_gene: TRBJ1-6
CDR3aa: CASSDAGQFAYNSPLHF

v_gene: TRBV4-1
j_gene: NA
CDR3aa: CASSHLPIRENRQTYEQYF

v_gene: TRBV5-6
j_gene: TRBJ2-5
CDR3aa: CASSSWTSGAPQETQYF

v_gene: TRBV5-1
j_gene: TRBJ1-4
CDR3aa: CASSLRGGNEKLFF

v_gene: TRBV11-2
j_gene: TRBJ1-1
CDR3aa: CASSLWIGGTEAFF

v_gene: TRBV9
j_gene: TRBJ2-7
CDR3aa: CASSVGGTQGFEQYF

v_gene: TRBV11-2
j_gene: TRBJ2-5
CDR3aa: CASSRGNVETQYF

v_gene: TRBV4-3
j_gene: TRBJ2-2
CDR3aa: CASSQEAGGYTGELFF

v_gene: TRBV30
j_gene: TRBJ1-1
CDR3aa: CAWGTTNTEAFF

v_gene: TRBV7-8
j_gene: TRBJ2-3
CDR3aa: CASSRSLTSGGSDTQYF

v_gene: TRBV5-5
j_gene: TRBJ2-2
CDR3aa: CASTSGGPFTGELFF

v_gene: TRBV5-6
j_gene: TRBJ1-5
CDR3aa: CASSSSGTGSLPQHF

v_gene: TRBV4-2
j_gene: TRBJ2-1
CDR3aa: CASSQVGTGPYNEQFF

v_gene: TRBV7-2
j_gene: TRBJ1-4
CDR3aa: CASSFSGDSNEKLFF